A single sample gave rise to the 23 T cell receptor beta chains below, sequenced in a study of T-cell reconstitution after alpha-beta-depleted transplantation in children. Unique molecular identifiers tagged the TCRbeta library. TCRdb called the PCR reads again in MiXCR, with one record for every CDR3 protein. The table has over 200,000 distinct CDR3 sequences, roughly a tenth seen once. This specimen was PBMCs from the stem cell graft donor, taken from the stem cell graft. The source of these receptors is a human donor who donated a stem cell graft to a child with acute lymphoblastic leukemia.

The rearrangement uses TRBV20-1 and TRBJ2-2; 7 bases agree with TRBD2. Germline CDR1 reads DFQATT; CDR2 reads SNEGSKA (reference sequence). V gave up 5 bases and J gave up 6 bases; unmatched junction bases: 3. CDR3 length: 12 residues. CDR3 nucleotide sequence: TGCAGTGCTGCCCGGGGGGCCGGGGAGCTGTTTTTT. Translation gives CSAARGAGELFF.

Comment on this clonotype: An end of the junction differs from the germline gene, which may be a read error. This rearrangement joins TRBV20-1 to TRBJ2-1, with 14 bases that match TRBD2. Germline lookup yields CDR1 DFQATT and CDR2 SNEGSKA (reference sequence). This CDR3 contains 17 residues. CDR3 bases: TGCTGTGCTCCAACCGGGACTAGCGGGGGCCCCTACAATGAGCAGTTCTTC. It translates to CCAPTGTSGGPYNEQFF.

This clonotype was recorded many times. The J gene is TRBJ2-3, the V gene TRBV7-8; 7 bases match TRBD2. The CDR3 contains 14 residues. The junction had 6 bases not matched to a gene; V was cut back by 7 bases and J by 2 bases. Germline CDR1 reads SGHVS; CDR2 reads FQNEAQ. The chain's CDR3 is CASNQAGYTDTQYF. CDR3 nucleotide sequence: TGTGCCAGCAACCAAGCGGGGTACACAGATACGCAGTATTTT.

V usage is TRBV29-1 and J usage is TRBJ1-1, with D possibly being TRBD1 (5 bases). V lost 6 bases to trimming and J lost 3 bases, with 17 bases between them. The germline V gene encodes CDR1 SQVTM and CDR2 ANQGSEA. The CDR3 is 14 amino acids. The CDR3 spells CSVAGLSGDTEAFF. CDR3 bases: TGCAGCGTGGCGGGACTATCCGGGGACACTGAAGCTTTCTTT.

This chain links TRBV5-1 with TRBJ2-7; 8 bases match TRBD2. V was pared by 2 bases and J by 3 bases, with 7 bases of the junction left unmatched. Germline V CDR1 and CDR2: SGHRS, YFSETQ. CDR3 length: 15 residues. CDR3 sequence (DNA): TGCGCCAGCAGCTTATCTAGCGGGTTGAACTACGAGCAGTACTTC. Protein sequence: CASSLSSGLNYEQYF.

This clonotype was seen a handful of times. The chain recombines TRBV4-1 with TRBJ2-7, with D possibly TRBD2 on 5 matching bases. V was pared by 4 bases and J by 0 bases, with 13 bases between. Germline V gives CDR1 MGHRA, CDR2 YSYEKL. CDR3 length equals 15 residues. The CDR3 DNA reads TGCGCCAGCAGCCCCGCGAAAGGGAGCTCCTACGAGCAGTACTTC. Its protein is CASSPAKGSSYEQYF.

This clonotype was recorded many times. V usage is TRBV5-1 and J usage is TRBJ2-2, with 7 positions matching TRBD1. V was clipped by 4 bases and J by 3 bases; unmatched bases: 9. This CDR3 has 16 amino acids. Germline assignment: CDR1 SGHRS and CDR2 YFSETQ. CDR3 sequence reads: CASSQGIGQDTGELFF. For the CDR3, the DNA is TGCGCCAGCAGCCAGGGTATCGGACAGGACACCGGGGAGCTGTTTTTT.

A single count supports this clonotype. CDR3 protein: CASSRTGTGVTGELFF. DNA for the CDR3: TGTGCCAGCAGCCGCACCGGGACAGGGGTAACCGGGGAGCTGTTTTTT. The gene calls are TRBV11-3 and TRBJ2-2, with 10 bases identical to TRBD1. This CDR3 comprises 16 residues. The ends lost 5 bases at V and 5 bases at J; junction bases unmatched: 8. Germline V gene lookup returns CDR1 SGHNT and CDR2 YENEEA.

This clonotype has only a few counts. The chain recombines TRBV11-1 with TRBJ1-1; 8 bases line up with TRBD1. CDR3 size: 15 residues. Germline V gives CDR1 SGHAT, CDR2 FQDESV (reference sequence). V was clipped by 4 bases and J by 5 bases; unmatched bases: 9. The CDR3 coding sequence is TGTGCCAGCAGCTACGAAGGTGACAGGGGAACTGAAGCTTTCTTT. It is translated as CASSYEGDRGTEAFF.

This clonotype was seen at least ten times. The rearrangement joins TRBV27 to TRBJ2-1; 10 positions match TRBD2. V gave up 4 bases and J gave up 3 bases; unmatched junction bases: 12. The CDR3 spans 18 residues. Per germline, CDR1 MNHEY and CDR2 SMNVEV (reference sequence). This chain's CDR3 is CASSSYSGGTIFYNEQFF. As DNA, the CDR3 is TGTGCCAGCAGTTCGTATAGCGGGGGGACGATTTTCTACAATGAGCAGTTCTTC.

The chain recombines TRBV7-9 with TRBJ1-5, with D unresolved. The CDR3 length is 11 residues. The V gene's germline CDR1 is SEHNR and CDR2 FQNEAQ (reference sequence). V dropped 8 bases and J dropped 4 bases, with 6 bases sitting between them. DNA for the CDR3: TGTGCCAGCGGGGTAAATCAGCCCCAGCATTTT. It is translated as CASGVNQPQHF.

This clonotype was seen at least ten times. CDR3 coding DNA: TGTGCCAGCAGTGAGGTGGACAGACCCACAGATACGCAGTATTTT. This gives the protein CASSEVDRPTDTQYF. The chain combines TRBV6-1 with TRBJ2-3; TRBD1 might be the D (6 bases). Germline lookup yields CDR1 MNHNS and CDR2 SASEGT. Trimming shortened V by 3 bases and J by 2 bases, and 12 bases separated the two germline ends. The CDR3 is 15 amino acids.

Written as DNA, the CDR3 is TGCAGTGCACCCAGGGGGGAGCTACCGAACACTGAAGCTTTCTTT. As protein: CSAPRGELPNTEAFF. The genes are TRBV20-1 and TRBJ1-1; 7 bases line up with TRBD1. CDR3 length: 15 residues. Losses at the gene ends were 6 bases for V and 1 base for J; bases not matched to a gene: 11. Germline loops: CDR1 DFQATT, CDR2 SNEGSKA (reference sequence).

This clonotype has just a few counts. The J gene is TRBJ2-1, the V gene TRBV4-2, with TRBD1 matching 8 bases. The germline gives CDR1 LGHNA, CDR2 YNFKEQ. The J segment lost 8 bases and the V segment lost 5 bases, leaving 14 bases of the junction unmatched. The CDR3 sequence is 16 residues long. The DNA for the CDR3 is TGTGCCAGCAGCGTACGGGCAGGGGGCGATCTCGATGAGCAGTTCTTC. It codes for CASSVRAGGDLDEQFF.

This clonotype was detected many times. This chain links TRBV29-1 with TRBJ1-3; D remains ambiguous. The ends were cut back, 4 bases at V and 2 bases at J, with 9 bases in the middle. CDR3 size: 13 residues. The germline V gene has CDR1 SQVTM and CDR2 ANQGSEA. In DNA, the CDR3 is TGCAGCGTTGTAAGGGAAACTGGAAACACCATATATTTT. Protein sequence: CSVVRETGNTIYF. The variable domain in full, with the rest retrieved from reference TRBV29-1 and TRBJ1-3, is SAVISQKPSRDICQRGTSLTIQCQVDSQVTMMFWYRQQPGQSLTLIATANQGSEATYESGFVIDKFPISRPNLTFSTLTVSNMSPEDSSIYLCSVVRETGNTIYFGEGSWLTVV.

This clonotype was seen many times. The chain carries TRBV6-6 and TRBJ1-1, with 10 bases fitting TRBD1. The V gene end was trimmed by 2 bases and the J gene end by 3 bases; junction bases not matched to a gene: 6. The germline V gene encodes CDR1 MNHNY and CDR2 SVGAGI (reference sequence). This CDR3 spans 16 amino acids. This chain's CDR3 is CASSYGDRGRDTEAFF. The CDR3 coding sequence is TGTGCCAGCAGTTACGGAGACAGGGGGCGAGACACTGAAGCTTTCTTT.

This clonotype was found many times. The chain joins TRBV18 to TRBJ2-7, with 10 bases that match TRBD1. Germline V CDR1 and CDR2: KGHSH, LQKENI. The CDR3 length is 15 residues. The junction had 5 bases not matched to a gene; V was cut back by 6 bases and J by 0 bases. The CDR3 region has the DNA TGTGCCAGCTCGACAGGGGGCACCGGCTCCTACGAGCAGTACTTC. It is translated as CASSTGGTGSYEQYF.

This clonotype has ten or more counts. This chain connects TRBV7-2 to TRBJ2-2; D gene uncertain. CDR1 SGHTA and CDR2 FQGNSA come from the germline V gene. With 0 bases removed from V and 8 bases from J, the gap between germline ends came to 4 bases. The CDR3 sequence is 12 residues long. This CDR3 is CASSLAVGELFF. The CDR3 DNA reads as TGTGCCAGCAGCTTAGCCGTGGGGGAGCTGTTTTTT. Drawing the rest from reference TRBV7-2 and TRBJ2-2, the complete variable domain is GAGVSQSPSNKVTEKGKDVELRCDPISGHTALYWYRQSLGQGLEFLIYFQGNSAPDKSGLPSDRFSAERTGGSVSTLTIQRTQQEDSAVYLCASSLAVGELFFGEGSRLTVL.

The rearrangement uses TRBV7-2 and TRBJ1-6; TRBD1 aligns across 8 bases. V gave up 3 bases and J gave up 8 bases; unmatched junction bases: 6. CDR1 and CDR2 from the germline V gene are SGHTA and FQGNSA. The CDR3 extends over 15 amino acids. The CDR3 DNA reads TGTGCCAGCAGCTTCGGACAGGGAGGGGATTCACCCCTCCACTTT. Protein product: CASSFGQGGDSPLHF.

The rearrangement joins TRBV12-3 or TRBV12-4 to TRBJ2-5; 7 bases are shared with TRBD1. V lost 8 bases to trimming and J lost 2 bases; unmatched junction nucleotides: 11. The CDR3 contains 15 residues. The CDR3 protein is CASHRPGTAQETQYF. For the CDR3, the DNA is TGTGCCAGCCACCGTCCCGGGACAGCGCAAGAGACCCAGTACTTC.

This sequence joins TRBV18 and TRBJ2-1; 8 bases agree with TRBD2. Per the germline V gene, CDR1 is KGHSH and CDR2 is LQKENI. The V and J ends lost 3 bases and 4 bases, in that order; junction bases with no gene match: 5. The CDR3 runs to 15 residues. In nucleotides, the CDR3 is TGTGCCAGCTCACCGGGGACTAGGGGGTACAATGAGCAGTTCTTC. Translating gives CASSPGTRGYNEQFF.

This clonotype was found a few times. The chain links TRBV12-3 or TRBV12-4 to TRBJ2-1, with TRBD2 identical over 13 bases. The V segment lost 2 bases and the J segment 8 bases; nucleotides outside the gene matches: 6. The CDR3 loop spans 16 amino acids. Written as DNA, the CDR3 is TGTGCCAGCAGTTTATCCCGGACTAGCGGGGGATATGAGCAGTTCTTC. It yields the protein CASSLSRTSGGYEQFF.

This clonotype was observed a few times. CDR3 region: CASSYSNFYEQYF. Here the CDR3 DNA reads TGTGCCAGCAGTTACTCGAACTTCTACGAGCAGTACTTC. The gene calls are TRBV6-5 and TRBJ2-7; no definite D call. Germline values: CDR1 MNHEY, CDR2 SVGAGI. The CDR3 is 13 residues long. The V and J ends lost 0 bases and 3 bases respectively, with 6 bases between them.